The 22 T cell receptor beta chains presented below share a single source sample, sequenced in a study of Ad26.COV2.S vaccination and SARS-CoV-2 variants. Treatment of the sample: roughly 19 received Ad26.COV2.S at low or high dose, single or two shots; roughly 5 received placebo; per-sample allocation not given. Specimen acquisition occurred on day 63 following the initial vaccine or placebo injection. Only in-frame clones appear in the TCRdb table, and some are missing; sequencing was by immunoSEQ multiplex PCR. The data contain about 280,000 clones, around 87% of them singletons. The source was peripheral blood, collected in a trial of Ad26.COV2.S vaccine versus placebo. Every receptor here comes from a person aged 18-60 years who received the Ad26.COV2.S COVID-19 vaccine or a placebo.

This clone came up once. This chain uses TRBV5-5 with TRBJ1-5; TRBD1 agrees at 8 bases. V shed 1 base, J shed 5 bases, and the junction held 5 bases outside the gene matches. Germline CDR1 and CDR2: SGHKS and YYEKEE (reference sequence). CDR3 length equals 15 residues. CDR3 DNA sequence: TGTGCCAGCAGCTTGATTCCGACAGGGGATCAGCCCCAGCATTTT. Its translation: CASSLIPTGDQPQHF.

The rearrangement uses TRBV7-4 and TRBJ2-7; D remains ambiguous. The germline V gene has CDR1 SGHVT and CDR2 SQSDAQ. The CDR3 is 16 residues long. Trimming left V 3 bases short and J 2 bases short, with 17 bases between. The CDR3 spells CASSFTPGLTTYEQYF. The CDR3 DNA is TGTGCCAGCAGCTTCACACCGGGCCTCACGACCTACGAGCAGTACTTC. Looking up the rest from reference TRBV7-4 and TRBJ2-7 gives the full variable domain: GAGVSQSPRYKVAKRGRDVALRCDSISGHVTLYWYRQTLGQGSEVLTYSQSDAQRDKSGRPSGRFSAERPERSVSTLKIQRTEQGDSAVYLCASSFTPGLTTYEQYFGPGTRLTVT.

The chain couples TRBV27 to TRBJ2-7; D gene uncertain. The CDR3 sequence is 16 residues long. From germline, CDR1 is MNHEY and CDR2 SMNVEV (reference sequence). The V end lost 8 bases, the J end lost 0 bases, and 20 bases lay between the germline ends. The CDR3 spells CASPNPPLGSSYEQYF. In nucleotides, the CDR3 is TGTGCCAGCCCCAATCCCCCTTTGGGCAGCTCCTACGAGCAGTACTTC.

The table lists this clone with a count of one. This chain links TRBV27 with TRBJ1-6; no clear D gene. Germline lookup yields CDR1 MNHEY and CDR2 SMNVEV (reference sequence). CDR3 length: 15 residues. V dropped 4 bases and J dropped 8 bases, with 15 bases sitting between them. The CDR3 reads CASSSRVGWDSPLHF. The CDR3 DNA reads TGTGCCAGCAGTTCCCGGGTAGGGTGGGATTCACCCCTCCACTTT.

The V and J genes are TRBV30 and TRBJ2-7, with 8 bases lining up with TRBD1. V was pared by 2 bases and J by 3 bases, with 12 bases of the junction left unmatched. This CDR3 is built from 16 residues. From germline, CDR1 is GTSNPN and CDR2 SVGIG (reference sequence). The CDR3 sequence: CAWSLFRGTGFYEQYF. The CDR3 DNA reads TGTGCCTGGAGTCTGTTCCGCGGGACAGGATTCTACGAGCAGTACTTC.

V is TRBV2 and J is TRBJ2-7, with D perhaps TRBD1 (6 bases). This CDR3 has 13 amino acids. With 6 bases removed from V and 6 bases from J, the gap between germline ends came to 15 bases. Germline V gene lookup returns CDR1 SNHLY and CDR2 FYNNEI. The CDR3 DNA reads TGTGCCAGCAGCCCGCAACAGGGAACCGAGCAGTACTTC. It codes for CASSPQQGTEQYF.

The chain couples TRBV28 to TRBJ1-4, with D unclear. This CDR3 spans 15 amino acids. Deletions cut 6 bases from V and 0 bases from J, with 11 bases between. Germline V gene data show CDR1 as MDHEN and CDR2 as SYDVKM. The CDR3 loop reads CASSRTTATNEKLFF. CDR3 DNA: TGTGCCAGCAGCCGGACGACCGCAACTAATGAAAAACTGTTTTTT. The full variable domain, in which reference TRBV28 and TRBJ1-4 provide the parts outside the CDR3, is DVKVTQSSRYLVKRTGEKVFLECVQDMDHENMFWYRQDPGLGLRLIYFSYDVKMKEKGDIPEGYSVSREKKERFSLILESASTNQTSMYLCASSRTTATNEKLFFGSGTQLSVL.

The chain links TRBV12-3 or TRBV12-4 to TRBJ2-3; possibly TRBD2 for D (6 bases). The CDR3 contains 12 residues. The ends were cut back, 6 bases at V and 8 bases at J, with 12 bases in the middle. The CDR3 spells CASSPGLPTQYF. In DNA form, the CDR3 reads TGTGCCAGCAGCCCCGGACTACCTACGCAGTATTTT.

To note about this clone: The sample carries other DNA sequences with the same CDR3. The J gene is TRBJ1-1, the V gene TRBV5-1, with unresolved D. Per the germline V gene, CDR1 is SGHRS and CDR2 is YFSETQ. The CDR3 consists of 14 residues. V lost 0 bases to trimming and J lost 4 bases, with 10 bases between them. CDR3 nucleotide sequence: TGCGCCAGCAGCTTGGCTCCGGGTGGCACTGAAGCTTTCTTT. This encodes CASSLAPGGTEAFF.

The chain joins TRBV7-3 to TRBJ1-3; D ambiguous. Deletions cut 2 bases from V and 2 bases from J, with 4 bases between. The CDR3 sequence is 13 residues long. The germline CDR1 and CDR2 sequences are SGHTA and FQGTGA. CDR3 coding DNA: TGTGCCAGCAGCTTAGGACCTGGAAACACCATATATTTT. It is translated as CASSLGPGNTIYF.

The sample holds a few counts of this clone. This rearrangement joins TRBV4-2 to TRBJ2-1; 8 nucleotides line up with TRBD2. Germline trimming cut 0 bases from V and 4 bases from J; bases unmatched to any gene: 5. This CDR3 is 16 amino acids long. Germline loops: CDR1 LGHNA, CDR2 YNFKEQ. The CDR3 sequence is CASSQELASGYNEQFF. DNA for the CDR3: TGTGCCAGCAGCCAAGAATTAGCTAGCGGGTACAATGAGCAGTTCTTC.

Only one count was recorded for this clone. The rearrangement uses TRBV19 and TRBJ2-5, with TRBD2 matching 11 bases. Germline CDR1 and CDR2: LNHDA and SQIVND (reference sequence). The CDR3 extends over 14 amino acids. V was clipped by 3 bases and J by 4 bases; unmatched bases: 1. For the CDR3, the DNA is TGTGCCAGTAGTATTGGACTAGCGGGAGAGACCCAGTACTTC. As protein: CASSIGLAGETQYF.

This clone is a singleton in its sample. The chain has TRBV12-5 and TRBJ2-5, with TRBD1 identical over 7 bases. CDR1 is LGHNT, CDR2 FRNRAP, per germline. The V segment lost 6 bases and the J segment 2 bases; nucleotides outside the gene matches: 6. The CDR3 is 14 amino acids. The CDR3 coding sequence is TGTGCTAGTGGCCTCGGGACAGCACAAGAGACCCAGTACTTC. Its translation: CASGLGTAQETQYF.

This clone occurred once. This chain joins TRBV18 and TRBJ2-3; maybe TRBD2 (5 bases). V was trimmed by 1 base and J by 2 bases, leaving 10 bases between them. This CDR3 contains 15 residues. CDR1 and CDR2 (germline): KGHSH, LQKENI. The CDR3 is CASSPLEDVTDTQYF. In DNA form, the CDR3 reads TGTGCCAGCTCACCACTGGAGGATGTCACAGATACGCAGTATTTT.

In DNA, the CDR3 is TGCGCCAGCACCGATAAGAATACCGGCGGGAGCAATGAGCAGTTCTTC. This sequence encodes CASTDKNTGGSNEQFF. The chain joins TRBV5-1 to TRBJ2-1; 7 nucleotides match TRBD2. V lost 6 bases and J lost 6; bases outside the gene matches: 15. Germline V lookup: CDR1 SGHRS, CDR2 YFSETQ. This CDR3 has 16 amino acids.

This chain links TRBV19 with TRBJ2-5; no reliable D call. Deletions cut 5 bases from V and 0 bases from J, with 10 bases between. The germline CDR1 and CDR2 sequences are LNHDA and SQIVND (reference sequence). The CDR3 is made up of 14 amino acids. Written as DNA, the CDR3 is TGTGCCAGTAGTCACGTATGGAACCAAGAGACCCAGTACTTC. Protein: CASSHVWNQETQYF.

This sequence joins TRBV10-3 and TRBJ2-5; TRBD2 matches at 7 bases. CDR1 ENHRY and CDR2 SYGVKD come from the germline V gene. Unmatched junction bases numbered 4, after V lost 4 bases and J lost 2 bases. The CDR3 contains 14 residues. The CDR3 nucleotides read TGTGCCATCAGTGTTGCTAGCGGACAAGAGACCCAGTACTTC. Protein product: CAISVASGQETQYF.

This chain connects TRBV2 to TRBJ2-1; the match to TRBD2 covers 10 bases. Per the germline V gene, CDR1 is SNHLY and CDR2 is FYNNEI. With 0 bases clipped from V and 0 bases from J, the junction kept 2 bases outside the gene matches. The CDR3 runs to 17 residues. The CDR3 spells CASSEALAGASYNEQFF. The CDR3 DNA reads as TGTGCCAGCAGTGAAGCTCTAGCGGGAGCCTCCTACAATGAGCAGTTCTTC.

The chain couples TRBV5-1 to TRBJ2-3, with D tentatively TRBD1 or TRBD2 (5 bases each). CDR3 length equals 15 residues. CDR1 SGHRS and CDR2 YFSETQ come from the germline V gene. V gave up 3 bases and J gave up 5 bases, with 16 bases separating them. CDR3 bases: TGCGCCAGCAGCTCCGGGACGGGGCTGGGAGATACGCAGTATTTT. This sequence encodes CASSSGTGLGDTQYF. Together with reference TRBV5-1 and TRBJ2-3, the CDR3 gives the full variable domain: KAGVTQTPRYLIKTRGQQVTLSCSPISGHRSVSWYQQTPGQGLQFLFEYFSETQRNKGNFPGRFSGRQFSNSRSEMNVSTLELGDSALYLCASSSGTGLGDTQYFGPGTRLTVL.

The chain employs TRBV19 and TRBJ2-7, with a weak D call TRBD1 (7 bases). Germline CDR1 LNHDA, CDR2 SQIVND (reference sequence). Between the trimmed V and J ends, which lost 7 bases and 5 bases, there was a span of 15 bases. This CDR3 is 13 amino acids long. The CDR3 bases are TGTGCCAGTAAAAGGCAGGGGGGCGACGAGCAGTACTTC. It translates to CASKRQGGDEQYF.

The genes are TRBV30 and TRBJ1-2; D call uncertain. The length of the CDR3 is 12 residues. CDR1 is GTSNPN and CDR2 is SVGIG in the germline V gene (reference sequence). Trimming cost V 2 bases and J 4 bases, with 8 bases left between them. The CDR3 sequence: CAWSRVVYGYTF. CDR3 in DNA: TGTGCCTGGAGTAGAGTTGTCTATGGCTACACCTTC.

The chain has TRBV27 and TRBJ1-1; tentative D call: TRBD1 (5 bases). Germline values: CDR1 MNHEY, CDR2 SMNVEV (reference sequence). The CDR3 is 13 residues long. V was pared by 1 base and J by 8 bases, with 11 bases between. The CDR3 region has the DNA TGTGCCAGCAGTTTATGGGGGAGGGTAGAAGCTTTCTTT. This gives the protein CASSLWGRVEAFF.